The 32 T cell receptor beta chains in this list originate from one sample, sequenced in a study of cytomegalovirus exposure and HLA in healthy donors. The data were produced by immunoSEQ multiplex PCR, yet TCRdb's version contains in-frame clones alone and is incomplete. The sample has just under 65,000 clones, 85% to 95% seen once. The sample comprised PBMCs. All receptors derive from a woman under 30 in good health and CMV-seropositive.

J is TRBJ1-3 and V is TRBV28; tentative D call: TRBD1 (6 bases). V was shortened by 4 bases and J by 6 bases, with 16 bases between the two germline ends. Germline V gene data show CDR1 as MDHEN and CDR2 as SYDVKM. This CDR3 comprises 15 residues. The CDR3 here is CASSSPTGTLNTIYF. CDR3 sequence (DNA): TGTGCCAGCAGTTCTCCGACAGGAACCTTAAACACCATATATTTT.

V is TRBV6-5 and J is TRBJ1-5; D ambiguous. CDR1 is MNHEY, CDR2 SVGAGI, per germline. This CDR3 comprises 13 residues. Trimming removed 8 bases at V and 11 bases at J, with 19 bases between. The CDR3 here is CASSGQTGMTQHF. CDR3 nucleotide sequence: TGTGCCAGCTCGGGTCAAACGGGAATGACCCAGCATTTT.

This chain joins TRBV6-5 and TRBJ2-5; tentatively, D is TRBD2 (6 bases). The CDR3 is 16 amino acids. Germline V gene sequence: CDR1 MNHEY, CDR2 SVGAGI. V dropped 2 bases and J dropped 5 bases, with 18 bases sitting between them. CDR3 sequence (DNA): TGTGCCAGCAGTTACGCTTTGGGAGGTTCTGGGGAGACCCAGTACTTC. The encoded protein is CASSYALGGSGETQYF.

This chain uses TRBV9 with TRBJ2-1; 9 bases map to TRBD2. Losses at the gene ends were 3 bases for V and 0 bases for J; bases not matched to a gene: 4. CDR3 size: 16 residues. Germline CDR1 reads SGDLS; CDR2 reads YYNGEE. The CDR3 reads CASSDLAGSSYNEQFF. In DNA, the CDR3 is TGTGCCAGCAGCGACCTAGCGGGAAGCTCCTACAATGAGCAGTTCTTC.

The chain carries TRBV6-5 and TRBJ1-1; D remains ambiguous. V was clipped by 5 bases and J by 1 base, with 8 bases between them. Germline V gives CDR1 MNHEY, CDR2 SVGAGI. This CDR3 region has 13 residues. In DNA form, the CDR3 reads TGTGCCAGCAGTGTTTCGGGGAACACTGAAGCTTTCTTT. As protein: CASSVSGNTEAFF.

The chain has TRBV7-6 and TRBJ2-1, with a tentative D call TRBD2 (5 bases). V dropped 1 base and J dropped 8 bases, with 9 bases sitting between them. From germline, CDR1 is SGHVS and CDR2 FNYEAQ. The CDR3 is made up of 13 amino acids. DNA for the CDR3: TGTGCCAGCAGCTTAGAGGGCGGGTATGAGCAGTTCTTC. This gives the protein CASSLEGGYEQFF.

The chain recombines TRBV4-2 with TRBJ2-7; 11 nucleotides line up with TRBD1. The germline V gene has CDR1 LGHNA and CDR2 YNFKEQ. The V and J ends lost 4 bases and 3 bases, in that order; junction bases with no gene match: 8. The CDR3 contains 16 residues. In DNA, the CDR3 is TGTGCCAGCAGCCGTAACCCGGGACAGGGGGTCTACGAGCAGTACTTC. Residues: CASSRNPGQGVYEQYF.

V gene TRBV30 combines with J gene TRBJ2-5; 8 nucleotides align to TRBD2. Trimming removed 4 bases from V and 10 bases from J; junction bases left unmatched: 20. The CDR3 loop spans 16 amino acids. Germline CDR1 and CDR2: GTSNPN and SVGIG (reference sequence). The CDR3 sequence is CAWTPNGGGRMGSQYF. The CDR3 nucleotides are TGTGCCTGGACTCCGAACGGGGGCGGGAGGATGGGGAGCCAGTACTTC.

The V gene is TRBV28, the J gene TRBJ2-5; 10 nucleotides line up with TRBD2. Trimming at V came to 10 bases and at J to 2 bases, leaving 19 bases not matched to a gene. The germline V gene encodes CDR1 MDHEN and CDR2 SYDVKM. This CDR3 spans 18 amino acids. The CDR3 is CATKVPFGLADSQETQYF. The CDR3 DNA sequence: TGTGCCACCAAAGTCCCCTTCGGACTAGCGGACTCTCAAGAGACCCAGTACTTC.

The chain employs TRBV7-5 and TRBJ2-1; the tabulated D call, TRBD2, remains unverified against the DNA. TRBV7-5 represents a pseudogene. The CDR3 covers 16 residues. CDR3 DNA: TGTGCCAGACCCCCTACCTCTAGCGGGCCGAACAATGAGCAGTTCTTC. Its protein product is CARPPTSSGPNNEQFF.

The chain couples TRBV28 to TRBJ2-1; TRBD1 agrees at 7 bases. Germline V gives CDR1 MDHEN, CDR2 SYDVKM. The CDR3 totals 14 residues. J gave up 13 bases and V 5 bases, and 14 bases lay outside the gene matches. The CDR3 spells CASSQSDRSGLQFF. CDR3 sequence (DNA): TGTGCCAGCAGTCAATCGGACAGGTCTGGACTTCAGTTCTTC.

The chain combines TRBV5-4 with TRBJ2-5, with 10 bases identical to TRBD1. V gave up 3 bases and J gave up 3 bases; unmatched junction bases: 5. CDR3 length: 15 residues. CDR1 is SGHNT and CDR2 is YYREEE in the germline V gene (reference sequence). The CDR3 DNA reads TGTGCCAGCAGCTACCGGACAGGGGGGGAAGAGACCCAGTACTTC. Translated: CASSYRTGGEETQYF.

The sample holds a few counts of this clone. The chain uses TRBV14 and TRBJ2-7; 7 bases are shared with TRBD1. This CDR3 is built from 12 residues. V lost 4 bases to trimming and J lost 4 bases; unmatched junction nucleotides: 1. Germline assignment: CDR1 SGHDN and CDR2 FVKESK. The CDR3 DNA is TGTGCCAGCAGCCCGACAGGGTACGAGCAGTACTTC. Translating it yields CASSPTGYEQYF.

This clone showed up just once. CDR3 protein: CASSQQTGVQETQYF. The CDR3 DNA follows: TGCGCCAGCAGCCAGCAGACAGGAGTCCAAGAGACCCAGTACTTC. This chain joins TRBV4-3 and TRBJ2-5, with D possibly TRBD1 on 6 matching bases. With 3 bases removed from V and 1 base from J, the gap between germline ends came to 12 bases. CDR3 length equals 15 residues. Germline V gene sequence: CDR1 LGHNA, CDR2 YSLEER.

This clone was counted a single time. This chain uses TRBV27 with TRBJ1-1, with unresolved D. The V end was cut by 11 bases, the J end by 5 bases, with 12 bases between. Germline-derived CDR1 and CDR2 are MNHEY and SMNVEV (reference sequence). The CDR3 length is 11 residues. Written as DNA, the CDR3 is TGTGCCTTATCGGGTCGAACTGAAGCTTTCTTT. Its protein is CALSGRTEAFF.

This chain connects TRBV6-1 to TRBJ1-4; D perhaps matches TRBD1 (5 bases). V was cut by 4 bases and J by 8 bases, with 11 bases left in between. In germline, CDR1 is MNHNS, CDR2 SASEGT. The CDR3 runs 13 residues. The CDR3 DNA reads TGTGCCAGCAGTGTCGCAGGGATGGAAAAACTGTTTTTT. Amino acids: CASSVAGMEKLFF.

The chain joins TRBV27 to TRBJ2-3; 10 bases are a match to TRBD2. The J segment lost 1 base and the V segment lost 8 bases, leaving 9 bases of the junction unmatched. CDR1 is MNHEY and CDR2 is SMNVEV in the germline V gene (reference sequence). The CDR3 covers 16 residues. The CDR3 sequence is CASGSLAGVGTDTQYF. The CDR3, as DNA: TGTGCCAGCGGATCCCTAGCGGGAGTGGGCACAGATACGCAGTATTTT.

The CDR3 DNA is TGTGCCAGCAGTTCTCGGACAGGACAATACGAGCAGTACTTC. It translates to CASSSRTGQYEQYF. The gene calls are TRBV27 and TRBJ2-7, with 7 bases aligning to TRBD1. Per the germline V gene, CDR1 is MNHEY and CDR2 is SMNVEV (reference sequence). The J segment lost 4 bases and the V segment lost 4 bases, leaving 7 bases of the junction unmatched. The CDR3 totals 14 residues.

The CDR3 reads CASSSIGRRDNQPQHF. CDR3 DNA sequence: TGTGCCAGCAGTAGTATCGGACGGCGGGACAATCAGCCCCAGCATTTT. This sequence joins TRBV2 and TRBJ1-5; D ambiguous. The V end lost 5 bases, the J end lost 3 bases, and 17 bases lay between the germline ends. Germline CDR1 reads SNHLY; CDR2 reads FYNNEI. The CDR3 runs 16 residues.

This clone was observed a few times. J is TRBJ2-7 and V is TRBV5-6; 10 bases are shared with TRBD1. This CDR3 is 14 amino acids long. V dropped 0 bases and J dropped 7; count of bases not matched to a gene: 4. Germline V gene lookup returns CDR1 SGHDT and CDR2 YYEEEE. CDR3 nucleotide sequence: TGTGCCAGCAGCTTGGGACAGGGGGCGAGGGAGCAGTACTTC. This codes for CASSLGQGAREQYF.

The chain has TRBV7-3 and TRBJ2-1; D perhaps matches TRBD1 (5 bases). Germline V CDR1 and CDR2: SGHTA, FQGTGA. Trimming removed 5 bases at V and 5 bases at J, with 16 bases between. CDR3 length: 15 residues. CDR3 region: CASSPTRAGNNEQFF. The CDR3 DNA is TGTGCCAGCAGCCCGACCCGTGCAGGGAACAATGAGCAGTTCTTC.

The chain joins TRBV7-9 to TRBJ1-6, with unresolved D. Germline CDR1 and CDR2: SEHNR and FQNEAQ (reference sequence). CDR3 length: 15 residues. The V end lost 1 base, the J end lost 7 bases, and 11 bases lay between the germline ends. CDR3 sequence reads: CASSLVPGANSPLHF. CDR3 in DNA: TGTGCCAGCAGCTTAGTCCCAGGTGCAAATTCACCCCTCCACTTT.

The sample holds one count of this clone. This chain connects TRBV30 to TRBJ1-2; a possible D gene is TRBD1 (5 bases). The CDR3 runs to 11 residues. The germline CDR1 and CDR2 sequences are GTSNPN and SVGIG (reference sequence). Trimming pared 4 bases from V and 13 bases from J, leaving 16 bases between. This CDR3 is CAWKTDGGLTF. The DNA for the CDR3 is TGTGCCTGGAAAACGGACGGGGGACTCACCTTC.

The chain uses TRBV5-1 and TRBJ1-2, with D perhaps matching TRBD1 (6 bases). Deletions cut 4 bases from V and 7 bases from J, with 14 bases between. Per the germline V gene, CDR1 is SGHRS and CDR2 is YFSETQ. The CDR3 is made up of 13 amino acids. The chain's CDR3 is CASSTQGALGYTF. The CDR3 DNA reads TGCGCCAGCAGCACACAGGGAGCTCTTGGCTACACCTTC.

The chain is built from TRBV4-1 and TRBJ2-7; D gene uncertain. With 5 bases removed from V and 4 bases from J, the gap between germline ends came to 18 bases. CDR1 is MGHRA, CDR2 YSYEKL, per germline. The CDR3 has 15 residues. The CDR3 DNA reads as TGCGCCAGCAGCTTCGAAGACTCGGCCTATTACGAGCAGTACTTC. Protein: CASSFEDSAYYEQYF.

V and J are TRBV2 and TRBJ1-1; possible D gene TRBD1, 6 bases. The CDR3 covers 13 residues. Trimming took 7 bases from V and 3 from J, leaving 12 bases between them. CDR1 is SNHLY, CDR2 FYNNEI, per germline. The DNA of the CDR3 is TGTGCCAGCACCGAAACAGGGTACACTGAAGCTTTCTTT. Translated: CASTETGYTEAFF.

This clone was recorded once. The chain links TRBV2 to TRBJ2-7; TRBD1 matches at 10 bases. CDR3 length: 14 amino acids. V shed 7 bases, J shed 7 bases, and the junction held 10 bases outside the gene matches. Germline V CDR1 and CDR2: SNHLY, FYNNEI. CDR3 sequence (DNA): TGTGCCAGCACTGGGACAGGGGCTAGACAAGAGCAGTACTTC. This encodes CASTGTGARQEQYF.

The chain couples TRBV4-1 to TRBJ2-2, with D possibly TRBD2 on 6 matching bases. The CDR3 extends over 15 amino acids. The V gene's germline CDR1 is MGHRA and CDR2 YSYEKL. The ends were cut back, 4 bases at V and 6 bases at J, with 15 bases in the middle. CDR3 residues: CASSRISGVAGELFF. In DNA form, the CDR3 reads TGCGCCAGCAGCCGAATTTCGGGAGTGGCCGGGGAGCTGTTTTTT.

J is TRBJ1-4 and V is TRBV6-5; weak D call: TRBD1 (6 bases). Trimming cost V 6 bases and J 5 bases, with 13 bases left between them. This CDR3 comprises 14 residues. Germline CDR1 reads MNHEY; CDR2 reads SVGAGI. The CDR3: CASRDGQRNEKLFF. CDR3 bases: TGTGCCAGCAGGGACGGACAGAGAAATGAAAAACTGTTTTTT.

This clone was counted once. The V and J genes are TRBV6-1 and TRBJ1-2, with no clear D. The V end was cut by 1 base, the J end by 4 bases, with 7 bases between. The CDR3 is made up of 13 amino acids. The germline gives CDR1 MNHNS, CDR2 SASEGT. This chain's CDR3 is CASSEDGLYGYTF. The CDR3 DNA is TGTGCCAGCAGTGAAGATGGACTCTATGGCTACACCTTC.

The genes are TRBV10-3 and TRBJ2-3; TRBD2 agrees at 7 bases. Per germline, CDR1 ENHRY and CDR2 SYGVKD. Trimming at V came to 9 bases and at J to 1 base, leaving 4 bases not matched to a gene. The CDR3 is 13 residues long. This CDR3 reads CAISSGRTDTQYF. The CDR3 coding sequence is TGTGCCATATCTAGCGGACGCACAGATACGCAGTATTTT.

The chain uses TRBV4-2 and TRBJ2-2; TRBD1 might be the D (5 bases). The CDR3 sequence is 15 residues long. The V and J ends lost 0 bases and 5 bases respectively, with 10 bases between them. Per germline, CDR1 LGHNA and CDR2 YNFKEQ. The CDR3 reads CASSQDQGWTGELFF. DNA of the CDR3: TGTGCCAGCAGCCAAGATCAGGGTTGGACCGGGGAGCTGTTTTTT.